A single sample gave rise to the 25 T cell receptor beta chains below, sequenced in a study of CD8+ T cells in alopecia areata. Treatment given: oral pan-JAK inhibitor, 5-10 mg twice daily. Extraction and reverse transcription of RNA yielded cDNA as the sequencing template. Assay: immunoSEQ multiplex PCR; the TCRdb copy retains only in-frame clones and omits some. This table holds approximately 190,000 clones, roughly 64% found once. The sequences come from CD4+ T cells sorted from blood, collected at week 24, from a patient treated with tofacitinib. The receptors originated from a human donor with alopecia areata.

The CDR3 spells CASSFVQSTDTQYF. The CDR3 region has the DNA TGTGCCAGCAGCTTCGTCCAGAGCACAGATACGCAGTATTTT. The V call is TRBV11-2, the J call TRBJ2-3; D call uncertain. CDR3 length: 14 residues. V gave up 3 bases and J gave up 0 bases, with 7 bases separating them. Germline CDR1 and CDR2: SGHAT and FQNNGV.

This chain links TRBV9 with TRBJ2-5; 11 bases map to TRBD2. The V segment lost 0 bases and the J segment 2 bases; nucleotides outside the gene matches: 3. The length of the CDR3 is 16 residues. Germline V CDR1 and CDR2: SGDLS, YYNGEE. The CDR3 bases are TGTGCCAGCAGCGTAGAGGGGACTAGCGGACAAGAGACCCAGTACTTC. It is translated as CASSVEGTSGQETQYF.

Only one count was recorded for this clone. CDR3 loop: CASSSPGGFGYTF. DNA for the CDR3: TGTGCCAGCAGTTCTCCTGGGGGCTTTGGCTACACCTTC. The rearrangement joins TRBV27 to TRBJ1-2; TRBD1 might be the D (6 bases). With 4 bases removed from V and 7 bases from J, the gap between germline ends came to 13 bases. The CDR3 has 13 amino acids. CDR1 and CDR2 from the germline V gene are MNHEY and SMNVEV (reference sequence).

This chain links TRBV7-9 with TRBJ2-5, with 11 bases aligning to TRBD2. The V gene end was trimmed by 3 bases and the J gene end by 2 bases; junction bases not matched to a gene: 5. The germline CDR1 and CDR2 sequences are SEHNR and FQNEAQ (reference sequence). The CDR3 runs to 16 residues. The CDR3 nucleotides read TGTGCCAGCAGCTTTGGACTAGCGGGTCTTCAAGAGACCCAGTACTTC. Its protein product is CASSFGLAGLQETQYF.

The chain uses TRBV6-5 and TRBJ1-3; D ambiguous. The V gene lost 5 bases and the J gene lost 3 bases, with 11 bases spanning the gap. This CDR3 contains 14 residues. Germline loops: CDR1 MNHEY, CDR2 SVGAGI. The CDR3 here is CASSTGRDGNTIYF. In nucleotides, the CDR3 is TGTGCCAGCAGTACCGGGCGGGATGGAAACACCATATATTTT.

The V and J genes are TRBV5-1 and TRBJ2-5; 11 nucleotides agree with TRBD2. CDR1 and CDR2 (germline): SGHRS, YFSETQ. V was pared by 3 bases and J by 7 bases, with 11 bases of the junction left unmatched. There are 16 residues in the CDR3. The CDR3 region is CASSSGGLAGGGTQYF. The CDR3 DNA sequence: TGCGCCAGCAGCTCAGGAGGACTAGCGGGTGGAGGGACCCAGTACTTC. The full variable domain, completed using reference TRBV5-1 and TRBJ2-5, is KAGVTQTPRYLIKTRGQQVTLSCSPISGHRSVSWYQQTPGQGLQFLFEYFSETQRNKGNFPGRFSGRQFSNSRSEMNVSTLELGDSALYLCASSSGGLAGGGTQYFGPGTRLLVL.

This clone occurred a few times. The gene calls are TRBV4-3 and TRBJ2-5; D is perhaps TRBD2 (5 bases). The CDR3 is 15 amino acids. V gave up 0 bases and J gave up 5 bases, with 13 bases separating them. Germline assignment: CDR1 LGHNA and CDR2 YSLEER. The CDR3 DNA is TGCGCCAGCAGCCAAGATTACAGCGGCCGGGAGACCCAGTACTTC. Translation: CASSQDYSGRETQYF.

The V and J genes are TRBV7-3 and TRBJ2-1; 8 bases fit TRBD2. This CDR3 contains 14 residues. The junction had 9 bases not matched to a gene; V was cut back by 5 bases and J by 9 bases. Germline assignment: CDR1 SGHTA and CDR2 FQGTGA. The DNA of the CDR3 is TGTGCCAGCAGCCGAGGAACTAGCGGCGGTGAGCAGTTCTTC. Protein product: CASSRGTSGGEQFF.

The gene calls are TRBV15 and TRBJ1-4, with D uncertain. V lost 0 bases and J 0 bases, leaving 11 bases between the germline ends. CDR1 LNHNV and CDR2 YYDKDF come from the germline V gene (reference sequence). The CDR3 sequence is 17 residues long. The DNA of the CDR3 is TGTGCCACCAGCAGAGATGTCGAATCTACAACTAATGAAAAACTGTTTTTT. It codes for CATSRDVESTTNEKLFF. Complete variable domain (other parts from reference TRBV15 and TRBJ1-4): DAMVIQNPRYQVTQFGKPVTLSCSQTLNHNVMYWYQQKSSQAPKLLFHYYDKDFNNEADTPDNFQSRRPNTSFCFLDIRSPGLGDTAMYLCATSRDVESTTNEKLFFGSGTQLSVL.

The V call is TRBV6-1, the J call TRBJ2-1; 9 bases are shared with TRBD1. J was trimmed by 2 bases and V by 5 bases; bases with no gene match: 4. The V gene's germline CDR1 is MNHNS and CDR2 SASEGT. CDR3 size: 15 residues. CDR3 loop: CASSPDRGTYNEQFF. The DNA of the CDR3 is TGTGCCAGCAGTCCTGACAGGGGGACCTACAATGAGCAGTTCTTC.

The chain uses TRBV27 and TRBJ2-1, with D uncertain. Trimming left V 2 bases short and J 9 bases short, with 11 bases between. This CDR3 region has 13 residues. CDR1 is MNHEY, CDR2 SMNVEV, per germline (reference sequence). The CDR3 sequence is CASSLRTLGEQFF. The CDR3 DNA sequence: TGTGCCAGCAGTTTAAGGACCCTCGGTGAGCAGTTCTTC.

The J gene is TRBJ2-1, the V gene TRBV4-1; TRBD2 agrees at 11 bases. The J segment lost 6 bases and the V segment lost 3 bases, leaving 10 bases of the junction unmatched. This CDR3 contains 17 residues. From germline, CDR1 is MGHRA and CDR2 YSYEKL. The CDR3 coding sequence is TGCGCCAGCAGCCAGCCCTTAGCGGGAGGGGCGGGCAATGAGCAGTTCTTC. Translated, it gives CASSQPLAGGAGNEQFF.

This clone has only a few counts. The chain carries TRBV30 and TRBJ1-5; TRBD1 agrees at 8 bases. The germline V gene has CDR1 GTSNPN and CDR2 SVGIG (reference sequence). J was trimmed by 3 bases and V by 8 bases; bases with no gene match: 9. The CDR3 runs to 14 residues. The CDR3 here is CAGTGRADNQPQHF. DNA for the CDR3: TGTGCCGGGACAGGCCGCGCTGACAATCAGCCCCAGCATTTT.

This clone has just a few counts. This CDR3 is CAISWDRGGTEAFF. DNA of the CDR3: TGTGCCATCAGTTGGGACAGGGGTGGGACTGAAGCTTTCTTT. The V and J genes are TRBV10-3 and TRBJ1-1; TRBD1 aligns across 10 bases. V trimming: 5 bases; J trimming: 5 bases; junction bases outside the gene matches: 5. Germline CDR1 ENHRY, CDR2 SYGVKD. The CDR3 runs 14 residues.

V usage is TRBV5-1 and J usage is TRBJ1-1, with 7 nucleotides matching TRBD1. The germline gives CDR1 SGHRS, CDR2 YFSETQ. The ends lost 4 bases at V and 3 bases at J; junction bases unmatched: 3. The CDR3 extends over 13 amino acids. The CDR3 region has the DNA TGCGCCAGCAGCCCCAGGGGGGACACTGAAGCTTTCTTT. It translates to CASSPRGDTEAFF.

This clone was detected a few times. This chain links TRBV28 with TRBJ2-7; 9 bases align to TRBD2. V shed 3 bases and J 1 base; nucleotides not matched to a gene: 7. Germline V gene lookup returns CDR1 MDHEN and CDR2 SYDVKM. CDR3 size: 16 residues. The CDR3 nucleotides read TGTGCCAGCAGTTTCGATCTAGCGGGGCTATCCTACGAGCAGTACTTC. The encoded protein is CASSFDLAGLSYEQYF.

This sequence joins TRBV6-6 and TRBJ1-6; 7 bases fit TRBD1. Germline-derived CDR1 and CDR2 are MNHNY and SVGAGI (reference sequence). Trimming took 6 bases from V and 7 from J; bases not matched to a gene: 6. This CDR3 has 14 amino acids. Here the CDR3 DNA reads TGTGCCAGCAGCTATACAGGGGACAATTCACCCCTCCACTTT. It yields the protein CASSYTGDNSPLHF.

This clone was seen at least ten times. This chain uses TRBV6-1 with TRBJ2-2; no clear D. Trimming took 8 bases from V and 4 from J, leaving 14 bases between them. Germline CDR1 reads MNHNS; CDR2 reads SASEGT. The CDR3 has 14 residues. CDR3 DNA sequence: TGTGCCAGCTTGAGCACCCCATCCACCGGGGAGCTGTTTTTT. Translating gives CASLSTPSTGELFF.

V usage is TRBV29-1 and J usage is TRBJ2-3; TRBD2 agrees at 7 bases. Germline assignment: CDR1 SQVTM and CDR2 ANQGSEA. The CDR3 loop spans 14 amino acids. After removal of 4 bases from V and 0 bases from J, the junction contained 4 bases not matched to a gene. The CDR3 reads CSVAAGTSTDTQYF. The CDR3 DNA is TGCAGCGTTGCAGCGGGGACTAGCACAGATACGCAGTATTTT.

The table lists this clone with a count of one. V usage is TRBV29-1 and J usage is TRBJ2-5, with D perhaps assigned TRBD1 or TRBD2 (6 bases each). The CDR3 loop spans 14 amino acids. Germline V gene data show CDR1 as SQVTM and CDR2 as ANQGSEA. The V end was cut by 3 bases, the J end by 2 bases, with 13 bases between. The CDR3 DNA reads TGCAGCGTTGAGTTCCGGGGGCGACAAGAGACCCAGTACTTC. This codes for CSVEFRGRQETQYF.

This sequence joins TRBV9 and TRBJ2-1; 9 nucleotides match TRBD2. The CDR3 consists of 15 residues. V lost 4 bases, J lost 2 bases, and 4 bases stayed unmatched. Germline V lookup: CDR1 SGDLS, CDR2 YYNGEE. CDR3 amino acids: CASSTASGTYNEQFF. The CDR3 bases are TGTGCCAGCAGCACTGCTAGCGGGACCTACAATGAGCAGTTCTTC.

This rearrangement joins TRBV4-2 to TRBJ2-5; 8 positions agree with TRBD1. The V segment lost 4 bases and the J segment 4 bases; nucleotides outside the gene matches: 8. Germline V lookup: CDR1 LGHNA, CDR2 YNFKEQ. The CDR3 has 15 amino acids. The CDR3 nucleotides read TGTGCCAGCAGCCCCCGACAGGGGCAGGGAGAGACCCAGTACTTC. It codes for CASSPRQGQGETQYF.

This clone was counted between two and nine times. V gene TRBV25-1 combines with J gene TRBJ2-5, with D possibly matching TRBD1 (5 bases). The CDR3 consists of 13 residues. V was shortened by 8 bases and J by 5 bases, with 15 bases between the two germline ends. Germline V gene lookup returns CDR1 MGHDK and CDR2 SYGVNS. This CDR3 is CASGDRASETQYF. In nucleotides, the CDR3 is TGTGCCAGCGGCGACAGAGCTTCCGAGACCCAGTACTTC.

The rearrangement links TRBV5-1 to TRBJ2-3, with 9 bases that match TRBD2. The V segment lost 7 bases and the J segment 2 bases; nucleotides outside the gene matches: 8. The CDR3 has 15 residues. The V gene's germline CDR1 is SGHRS and CDR2 YFSETQ. The CDR3 DNA sequence: TGCGCCAGCCAAAACCTAGCGGGGAACACAGATACGCAGTATTTT. Its protein is CASQNLAGNTDTQYF.

The V gene is TRBV20-1, the J gene TRBJ2-5; tentatively, D is TRBD2 (5 bases). Germline values: CDR1 DFQATT, CDR2 SNEGSKA (reference sequence). Trimming removed 4 bases at V and 5 bases at J, with 8 bases between. The CDR3 is made up of 11 amino acids. The CDR3 DNA is TGCAGTGCTATAGCGACGGAGACCCAGTACTTC. Translating it yields CSAIATETQYF.